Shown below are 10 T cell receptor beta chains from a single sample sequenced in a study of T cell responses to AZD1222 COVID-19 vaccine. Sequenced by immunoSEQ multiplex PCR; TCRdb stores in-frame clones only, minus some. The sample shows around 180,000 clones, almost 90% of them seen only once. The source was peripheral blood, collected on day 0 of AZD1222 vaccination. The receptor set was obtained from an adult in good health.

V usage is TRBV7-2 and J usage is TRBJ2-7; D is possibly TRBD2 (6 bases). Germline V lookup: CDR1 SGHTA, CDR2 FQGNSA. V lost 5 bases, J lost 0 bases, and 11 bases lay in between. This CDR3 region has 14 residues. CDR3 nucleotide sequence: TGTGCCAGCAGCAACAGGCGGGGCTCCTACGAGCAGTACTTC. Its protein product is CASSNRRGSYEQYF.

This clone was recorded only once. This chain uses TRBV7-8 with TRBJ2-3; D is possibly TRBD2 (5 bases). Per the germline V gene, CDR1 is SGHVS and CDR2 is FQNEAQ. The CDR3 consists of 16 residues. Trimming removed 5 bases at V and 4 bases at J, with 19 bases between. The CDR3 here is CASSPMRAQRPDTQYF. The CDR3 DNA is TGTGCCAGCAGCCCCATGAGGGCCCAACGCCCAGATACGCAGTATTTT.

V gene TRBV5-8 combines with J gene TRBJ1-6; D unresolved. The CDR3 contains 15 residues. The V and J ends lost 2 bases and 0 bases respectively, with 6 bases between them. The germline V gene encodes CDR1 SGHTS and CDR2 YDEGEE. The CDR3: CASSFGSSYNSPLHF. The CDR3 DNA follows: TGTGCCAGCAGCTTTGGCAGCTCCTATAATTCACCCCTCCACTTT.

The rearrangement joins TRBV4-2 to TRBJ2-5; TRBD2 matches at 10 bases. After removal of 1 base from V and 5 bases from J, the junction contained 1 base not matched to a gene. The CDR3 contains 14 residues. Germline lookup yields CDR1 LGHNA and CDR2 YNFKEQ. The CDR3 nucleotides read TGTGCCAGCAGCCAAGGACTAGCGGGCGAGACCCAGTACTTC. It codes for CASSQGLAGETQYF.

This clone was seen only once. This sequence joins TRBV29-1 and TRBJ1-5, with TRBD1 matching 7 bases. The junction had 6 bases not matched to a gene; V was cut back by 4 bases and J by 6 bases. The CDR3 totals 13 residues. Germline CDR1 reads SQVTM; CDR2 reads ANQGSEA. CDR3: CSVGGGAGQPQHF. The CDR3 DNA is TGCAGCGTTGGAGGGGGCGCGGGTCAGCCCCAGCATTTT.

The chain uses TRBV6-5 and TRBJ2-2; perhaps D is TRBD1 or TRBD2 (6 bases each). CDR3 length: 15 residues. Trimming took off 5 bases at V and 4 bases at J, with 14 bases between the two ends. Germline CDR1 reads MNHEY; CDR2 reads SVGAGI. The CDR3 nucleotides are TGTGCCAGCAGTCCCGGCCGGGGGCCCACCGGGGAGCTGTTTTTT. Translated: CASSPGRGPTGELFF.

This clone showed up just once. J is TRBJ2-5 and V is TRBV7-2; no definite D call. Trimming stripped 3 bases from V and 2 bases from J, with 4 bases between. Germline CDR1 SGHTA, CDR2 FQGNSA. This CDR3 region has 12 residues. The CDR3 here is CASSFGQETQYF. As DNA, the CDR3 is TGTGCCAGCAGCTTCGGACAAGAGACCCAGTACTTC. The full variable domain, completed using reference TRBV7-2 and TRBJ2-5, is GAGVSQSPSNKVTEKGKDVELRCDPISGHTALYWYRQSLGQGLEFLIYFQGNSAPDKSGLPSDRFSAERTGGSVSTLTIQRTQQEDSAVYLCASSFGQETQYFGPGTRLLVL.

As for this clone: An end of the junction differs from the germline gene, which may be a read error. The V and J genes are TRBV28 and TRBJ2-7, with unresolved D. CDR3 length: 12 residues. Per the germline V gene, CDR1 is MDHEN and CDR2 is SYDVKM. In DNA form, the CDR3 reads TGTGCCAGCAGCTCCAGATCCTACGGGCAGTACTTC. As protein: CASSSRSYGQYF.

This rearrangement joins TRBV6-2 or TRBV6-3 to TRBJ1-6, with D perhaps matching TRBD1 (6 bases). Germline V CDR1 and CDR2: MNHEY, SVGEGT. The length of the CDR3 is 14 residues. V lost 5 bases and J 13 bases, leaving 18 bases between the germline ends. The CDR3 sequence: CASSRNLHRDPLHF. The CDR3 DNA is TGTGCCAGCAGTCGAAACCTACACAGGGATCCCCTCCACTTT.

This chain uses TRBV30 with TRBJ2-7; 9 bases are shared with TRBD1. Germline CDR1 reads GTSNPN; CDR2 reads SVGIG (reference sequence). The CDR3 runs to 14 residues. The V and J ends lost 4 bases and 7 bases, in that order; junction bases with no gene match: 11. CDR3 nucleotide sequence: TGTGCCTGGAACCCGACAGGGGGTGAATGGGAGCAGTACTTC. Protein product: CAWNPTGGEWEQYF.